What follows are 5 T cell receptor beta chains derived from one specimen sequenced in a study of shared T cell receptors in the human thymus. Produced via immunoSEQ multiplex PCR; TCRdb's table is partial and in-frame only. Among more than 550,000 clones listed, approximately 87% were seen once. This sample was shared with a second study, whose subject was human thymus T cells.

The material sequenced was thymocytes. The receptors originated from a boy in the first two years of life with a congenital heart defect.

The chain links TRBV25-1 to TRBJ2-2; TRBD2 is a possible D gene (6 bases). CDR3 length equals 14 residues. V was clipped by 6 bases and J by 6 bases, with 14 bases between them. CDR1 and CDR2 from the germline V gene are MGHDK and SYGVNS. The CDR3 nucleotides are TGTGCCAGCAGACAACGCGGGGACGCCGGGGAGCTGTTTTTT. Its translation is CASRQRGDAGELFF.

The chain uses TRBV9 and TRBJ1-1; 7 nucleotides line up with TRBD1. The V and J ends lost 4 bases and 0 bases, in that order; junction bases with no gene match: 9. Germline lookup yields CDR1 SGDLS and CDR2 YYNGEE. This CDR3 has 16 residues. Here the CDR3 reads CASSPDREGVNTEAFF. The CDR3 DNA reads as TGTGCCAGCAGCCCCGACAGGGAAGGGGTGAACACTGAAGCTTTCTTT. Filled out from reference TRBV9 and TRBJ1-1, the complete variable domain reads DSGVTQTPKHLITATGQRVTLRCSPRSGDLSVYWYQQSLDQGLQFLIQYYNGEERAKGNILERFSAQQFPDLHSELNLSSLELGDSALYFCASSPDREGVNTEAFFGQGTRLTVV.

The chain is built from TRBV5-1 and TRBJ1-1; D possibly corresponds to TRBD1 (6 bases). Germline lookup yields CDR1 SGHRS and CDR2 YFSETQ. The CDR3 runs to 14 residues. V lost 3 bases, J lost 1 base, and 10 bases lay in between. DNA for the CDR3: TGCGCCAGCAGCTCATGGACAGCGAACACTGAAGCTTTCTTT. Encoded protein: CASSSWTANTEAFF.

This sequence joins TRBV4-1 and TRBJ1-2, with a possible D match to TRBD1 (6 bases). The CDR3 consists of 18 residues. Germline CDR1 MGHRA, CDR2 YSYEKL. Trimming cost V 1 base and J 3 bases, with 21 bases left between them. CDR3 DNA: TGCGCCAGCAGCCAAGTACCCCAAACAGGGATGGAATACTATGGCTACACCTTC. This gives the protein CASSQVPQTGMEYYGYTF.

This clone was found once. The V gene is TRBV5-1, the J gene TRBJ1-6, with D possibly matching TRBD1 (6 bases). There are 16 residues in the CDR3. CDR1 is SGHRS and CDR2 is YFSETQ in the germline V gene. V was clipped by 9 bases and J by 0 bases, with 16 bases between them. In DNA, the CDR3 is TGCGCCAACACCCAAGGACAGAGCTCCTATAATTCACCCCTCCACTTT. Protein sequence: CANTQGQSSYNSPLHF. Full variable domain (outside the CDR3, taken from reference TRBV5-1 and TRBJ1-6): KAGVTQTPRYLIKTRGQQVTLSCSPISGHRSVSWYQQTPGQGLQFLFEYFSETQRNKGNFPGRFSGRQFSNSRSEMNVSTLELGDSALYLCANTQGQSSYNSPLHFGNGTRLTVT.